Sequencing of this T cell receptor beta chain was carried out in a study of blood T cell repertoires in COVID-19. Study-level background: COVID-19 samples, acute and convalescent, were from the United States, Italy and Spain. PBMCs, B-cell-depleted T cells, or T cells provided the cDNA or gDNA that made up the material.

Under the authors' procedure: For nucleated cells, counts were estimated from reference gene primer amplification. Using immunoSEQ multiplex PCR, the repertoire was profiled, and TCRdb retains in-frame clones only, with some absent. V and J calls and clone size are as listed in that table; D and trimming were resolved from the DNA. The top ten hold around 8% of the sample, which has fewer than 85,000 clones, around 87% seen once. J lost 0 bases, V lost 0 bases, and 5 bases had no gene match. The germline V gene encodes CDR1 MGHRA and CDR2 YSYEKL. There are 17 residues in the CDR3. The V gene is TRBV4-1, the J gene TRBJ2-3; TRBD2 matches at 8 bases. Sequenced material: peripheral blood. This receptor was taken from a man aged 45-65 years with active COVID-19. The CDR3 here is CASSQEGIAGSTDTQYF. The CDR3 region has the DNA TGCGCCAGCAGCCAAGAAGGGATAGCGGGGAGCACAGATACGCAGTATTTT.